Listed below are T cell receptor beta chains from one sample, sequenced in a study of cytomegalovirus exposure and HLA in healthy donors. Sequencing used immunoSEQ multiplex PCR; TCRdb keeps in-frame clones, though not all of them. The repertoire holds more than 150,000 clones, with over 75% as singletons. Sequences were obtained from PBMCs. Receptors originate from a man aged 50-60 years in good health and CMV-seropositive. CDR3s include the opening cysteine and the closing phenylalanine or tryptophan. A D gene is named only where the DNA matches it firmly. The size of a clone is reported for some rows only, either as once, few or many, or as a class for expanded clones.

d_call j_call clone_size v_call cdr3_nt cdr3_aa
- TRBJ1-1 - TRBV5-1 TGCGCCAGCAGCACAGGGACACAGAACACTGAAGCTTTCTTT CASSTGTQNTEAFF
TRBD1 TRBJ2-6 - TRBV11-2 TGTGCCAGCAGTAATCAGGGGGCTGGGGCCAACGTCCTGACTTTC CASSNQGAGANVLTF
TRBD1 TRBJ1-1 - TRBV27 TGTGCCAGCAGTAGTGGGGACAGGGCAAACACTGAAGCTTTCTTT CASSSGDRANTEAFF
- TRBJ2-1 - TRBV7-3 TGTGCCAGCAGCTACCCACGGTCCGGGGAAAGACCCGACAATGAGCAGTTCTTC CASSYPRSGERPDNEQFF
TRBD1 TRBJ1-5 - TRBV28 TGTGCCAGCAGCCCCACAGGGGCTGGCAATCAGCCCCAGCATTTT CASSPTGAGNQPQHF
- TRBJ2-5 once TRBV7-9 TGTGCCAGCAGCCGAGGGACTTCACAAGAGACCCAGTACTTC CASSRGTSQETQYF
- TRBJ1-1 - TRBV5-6 TGTGCCAGCAGCTTCCGGGGGACGGGGTTGAACACTGAAGCTTTCTTT CASSFRGTGLNTEAFF
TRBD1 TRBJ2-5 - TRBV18 TGTGCCAGCTCACCTGGACAGGGGAGAGAGACCCAGTACTTC CASSPGQGRETQYF
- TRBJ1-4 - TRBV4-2 TGTGCCAGCAGCCAAGATGGCGGGTTTGGTGAAAAACTGTTTTTT CASSQDGGFGEKLFF
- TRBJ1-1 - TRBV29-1 TGCAGCGTTGTCCTTCAAGGGGGGAACACTGAAGCTTTCTTT CSVVLQGGNTEAFF
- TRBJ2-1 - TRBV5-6 TGCGCGGGGGCGAAAAGGGAGCAGTTCTTC CAGAKREQFF
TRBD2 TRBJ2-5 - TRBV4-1 TGCGCCAGCAGCCAAGCGGGGGTAGGGACTAGCGGGATGAAGACCCAGTACTTC CASSQAGVGTSGMKTQYF
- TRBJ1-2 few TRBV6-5 TGTGCCAGCAGTTACTCGATGCGGGGGGCCAACTATGGCTACACCTTC CASSYSMRGANYGYTF
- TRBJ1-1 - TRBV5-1 TGCGCCAGCAGCTTTAACGGGGACACTGAAGCTTTCTTT CASSFNGDTEAFF
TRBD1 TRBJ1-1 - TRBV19 TGTGCCAGTAGTCAACACAGGGGAGGAATGAACACTGAAGCTTTCTTT CASSQHRGGMNTEAFF
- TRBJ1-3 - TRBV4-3 TGCGCCAGCAGCCCAAGTTTCACAGGGAACGCTGGAAACACCATATATTTT CASSPSFTGNAGNTIYF
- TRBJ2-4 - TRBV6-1 TGTGCCAGCAGTATAATTAGCATTCAGTACTTC CASSIISIQYF
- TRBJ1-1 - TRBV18 TGTGCCAGCTCACCGTTCCCGGGAGACACTGAAGCTTTCTTT CASSPFPGDTEAFF
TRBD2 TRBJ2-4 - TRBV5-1 TGCGCCAGCAGCTCGACCTCCGGGACTAGCGGGAACAAAAACATTCAGTACTTC CASSSTSGTSGNKNIQYF
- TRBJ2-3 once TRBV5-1 TGCGCCAGCAGTCCCCCTCTAGCCGGTCGGGGCACAGATACGCAGTATTTT CASSPPLAGRGTDTQYF
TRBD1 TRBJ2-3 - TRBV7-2 TGTGCCAGCAGCCCACAGGGGGCGCGCACAGATACGCAGTATTTT CASSPQGARTDTQYF
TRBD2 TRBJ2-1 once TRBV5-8 TGTGCCAGCAGGCCCGGGACTAGCCGTACCGATGAGCAGTTCTTC CASRPGTSRTDEQFF
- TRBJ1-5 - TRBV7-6 TGTGCCAGCAGCTCCCCAGGGCGAGGCCAGCCCCAGCATTTT CASSSPGRGQPQHF
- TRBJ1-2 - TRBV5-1 TGCGCCAGCAGCCCACTCGACAGTAACTATGGCTACACCTTC CASSPLDSNYGYTF
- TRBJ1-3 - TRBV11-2 TGTGCCAGCAGCTTGGGACGGACTACTAGAGGAAACACCATATATTTT CASSLGRTTRGNTIYF
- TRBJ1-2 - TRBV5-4 TGTGCCAGCAGCTTGGCCCGTAACTATGGCTACACCTTC CASSLARNYGYTF
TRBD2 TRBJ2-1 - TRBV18 TGTGCCAGCTCACCAAGGGGTCAAGCGGGAGGGGACAATGAGCAGTTCTTC CASSPRGQAGGDNEQFF
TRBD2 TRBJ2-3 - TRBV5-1 TGCGCCAGCAGCCCCGAGCGGGGTCCTAGCACAGATACGCAGTATTTT CASSPERGPSTDTQYF
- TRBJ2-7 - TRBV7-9 TGTGCCAGCACTCCGGGCGGGGACCTCGAGCAGTACTTC CASTPGGDLEQYF
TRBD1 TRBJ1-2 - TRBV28 TGTGCCAGCAGTACATCGACAGGGATCTATGGCTACACCTTC CASSTSTGIYGYTF
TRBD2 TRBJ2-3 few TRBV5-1 TGCGCCAGCAGCTTGGGCGGGAGCAGGGATACGCAGTATTTT CASSLGGSRDTQYF
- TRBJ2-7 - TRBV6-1 TGTGCCAGCAGTGGGTTAGGGCCCGCGGGGGAGCAGTACTTC CASSGLGPAGEQYF
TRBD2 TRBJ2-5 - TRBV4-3 TGCGCCAGCAGCCAAGGAACTAGCGTAGAGACCCAGTACTTC CASSQGTSVETQYF
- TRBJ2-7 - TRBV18 TGTGCCAGCTCACCGGCACCTTCATACGAGCAGTACTTC CASSPAPSYEQYF
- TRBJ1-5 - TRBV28 TGTGCCAGCAGTTTAAGCCGCTCAAATCAGCCCCAGCATTTT CASSLSRSNQPQHF
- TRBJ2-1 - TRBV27 TGTGCCAGCAGTTTACCGGGAGTCTCCTACAATGAGCAGTTCTTC CASSLPGVSYNEQFF
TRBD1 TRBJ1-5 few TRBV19 TGTGCCAGTCGGGACAGGGAGCGTCAGCCCCAGCATTTT CASRDRERQPQHF
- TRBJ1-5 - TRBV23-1 TGCGCCAGCAGTCCCAGATGCTATCAGCCCCAGCATTTT CASSPRCYQPQHF
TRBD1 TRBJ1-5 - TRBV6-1 TGTGCCAGCAGCCGCGGACAGGGGAATCAGCCCCAGCATTTT CASSRGQGNQPQHF
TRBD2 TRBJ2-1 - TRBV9 TGTGCCAGCAGCGGACTAGCGGTATACAATGAGCAGTTCTTC CASSGLAVYNEQFF
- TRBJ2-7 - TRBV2 TGTGCCAGCAGTGCTACCTACGAGCAGTACTTC CASSATYEQYF
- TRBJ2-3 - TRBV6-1 TGTGCCAGCAGTTGGAGGAGGACTAGCACAGATACGCAGTATTTT CASSWRRTSTDTQYF
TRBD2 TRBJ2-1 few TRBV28 TGTGCCAGCAGTCTAGCTAGCGGGATCAATGAGCAGTTCTTC CASSLASGINEQFF
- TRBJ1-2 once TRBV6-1 TGTGCCAGCAGTGTGGGCAGCTATGGCTACACCTTC CASSVGSYGYTF
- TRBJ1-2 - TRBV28 TGTGCCACCCTTAATCCCTTCGGCTATGGCTACACCTTC CATLNPFGYGYTF
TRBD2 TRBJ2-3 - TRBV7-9 TGTGCCAGCAGCTTGGCGACTAGCGGGGCTAGCACAGATACGCAGTATTTT CASSLATSGASTDTQYF
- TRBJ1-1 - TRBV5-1 TGCGCCAGCGGGAGGGTCGACCTGGCGGAAGCTTTCTTT CASGRVDLAEAFF
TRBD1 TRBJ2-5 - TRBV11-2 TGTGCCAGCAGCGCAAGGACAGGGGGAGGTCAAGAGACCCAGTACTTC CASSARTGGGQETQYF
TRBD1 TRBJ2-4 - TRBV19 TGTGCCAGTAGTACCACCCGGGACAGGGGATCCAAAAACATTCAGTACTTC CASSTTRDRGSKNIQYF
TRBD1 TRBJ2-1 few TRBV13 TGTGCCAGCAGCGACCGGGACAGGGGAGAAAGAAGGTTCGATGAGCAGTTCTTC CASSDRDRGERRFDEQFF
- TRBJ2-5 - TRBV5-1 TGCGCCAGCAGCTTGTCGGGACATCCCCAAGAGACCCAGTACTTC CASSLSGHPQETQYF
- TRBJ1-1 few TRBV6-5 TGTGCCAGCAGCCCTCCCGCCAGAACTGAAGCTTTCTTT CASSPPARTEAFF
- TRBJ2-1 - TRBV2 TGTGCCAGCAGTCCACAGGGTAGCACCTACAATGAGCAGTTCTTC CASSPQGSTYNEQFF
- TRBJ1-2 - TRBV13 TGTGCCAGCAGCTTAGGGGCCGGGGGCTACACCTTC CASSLGAGGYTF
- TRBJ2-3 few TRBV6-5 TGTGCCAGCAGTTACCTCCAGGGCAGCGCAGATACGCAGTATTTT CASSYLQGSADTQYF
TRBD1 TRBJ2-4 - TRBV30 TGTGCCTGGAGTGTAAGGGGGCATTGGGACATTCAGTACTTC CAWSVRGHWDIQYF
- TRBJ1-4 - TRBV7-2 TGTGCCAGCAGCTTGGCAGGGTGGTCAACTAATGAAAAACTGTTTTTT CASSLAGWSTNEKLFF
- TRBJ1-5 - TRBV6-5 TGTGCCAGCAGTTCGGGGGGCGGGGGTCAGCCCCAGCATTTT CASSSGGGGQPQHF
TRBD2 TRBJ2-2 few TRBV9 TGTGCCAGCAGCGAACGACTAGCGGGAGGAGTAATCGGGGAGCTGTTTTTT CASSERLAGGVIGELFF
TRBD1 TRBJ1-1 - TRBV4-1 TGCGCCAGCAGCCTTTTTGGACAGGGGCAGAACACTGAAGCTTTCTTT CASSLFGQGQNTEAFF